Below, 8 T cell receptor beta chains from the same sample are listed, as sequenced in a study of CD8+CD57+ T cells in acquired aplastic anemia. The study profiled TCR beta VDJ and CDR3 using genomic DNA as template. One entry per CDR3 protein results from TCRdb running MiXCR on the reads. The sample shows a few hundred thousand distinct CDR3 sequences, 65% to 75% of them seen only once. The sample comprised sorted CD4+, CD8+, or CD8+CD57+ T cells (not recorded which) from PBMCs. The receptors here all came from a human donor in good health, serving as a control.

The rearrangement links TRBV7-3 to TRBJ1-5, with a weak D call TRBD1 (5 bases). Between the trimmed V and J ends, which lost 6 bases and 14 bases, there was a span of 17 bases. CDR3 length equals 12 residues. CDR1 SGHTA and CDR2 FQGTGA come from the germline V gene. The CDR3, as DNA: TGTGCCAGCAGTACAAATTCTCAGGGCGAGCATTTT. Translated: CASSTNSQGEHF. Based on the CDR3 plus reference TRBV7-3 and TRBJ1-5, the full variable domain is GAGVSQTPSNKVTEKGKYVELRCDPISGHTALYWYRQSLGQGPEFLIYFQGTGAADDSGLPNDRFFAVRPEGSVSTLKIQRTERGDSAVYLCASSTNSQGEHFGDGTRLSIL.

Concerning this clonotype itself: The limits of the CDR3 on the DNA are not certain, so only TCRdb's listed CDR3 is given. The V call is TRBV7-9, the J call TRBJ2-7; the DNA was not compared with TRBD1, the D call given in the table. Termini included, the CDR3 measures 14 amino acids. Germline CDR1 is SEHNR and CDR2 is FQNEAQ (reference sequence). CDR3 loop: CASSQKGTPYFGPF.

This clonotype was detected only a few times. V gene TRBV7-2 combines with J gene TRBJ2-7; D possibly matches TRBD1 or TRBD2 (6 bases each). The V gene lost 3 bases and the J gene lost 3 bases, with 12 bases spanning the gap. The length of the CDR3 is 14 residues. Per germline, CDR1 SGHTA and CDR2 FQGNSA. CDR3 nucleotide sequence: TGTGCCAGCAGCTTGGGGGGCCTAGTCTACGAGCAGTACTTC. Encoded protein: CASSLGGLVYEQYF.

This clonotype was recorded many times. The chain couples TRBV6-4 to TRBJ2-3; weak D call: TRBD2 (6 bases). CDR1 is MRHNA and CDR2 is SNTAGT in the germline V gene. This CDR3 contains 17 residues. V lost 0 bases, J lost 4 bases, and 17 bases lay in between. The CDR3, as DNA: TGTGCCAGCAGTGACTCGAATCGGTTACTAGCTTCAGATACGCAGTATTTT. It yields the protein CASSDSNRLLASDTQYF.

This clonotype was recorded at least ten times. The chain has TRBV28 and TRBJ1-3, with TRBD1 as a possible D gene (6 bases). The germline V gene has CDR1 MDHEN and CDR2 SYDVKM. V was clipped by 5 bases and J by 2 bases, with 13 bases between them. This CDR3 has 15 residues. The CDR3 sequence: CASSKEGGAGNTIYF. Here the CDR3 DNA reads TGTGCCAGCAGTAAGGAAGGGGGAGCTGGAAACACCATATATTTT.

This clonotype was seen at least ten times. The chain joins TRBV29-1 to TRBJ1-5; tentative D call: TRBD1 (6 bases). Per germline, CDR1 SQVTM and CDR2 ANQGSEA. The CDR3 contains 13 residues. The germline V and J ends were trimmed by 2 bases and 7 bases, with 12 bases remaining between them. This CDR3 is CSVEIQGEQPQHF. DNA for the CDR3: TGCAGCGTTGAAATACAGGGAGAACAGCCCCAGCATTTT.

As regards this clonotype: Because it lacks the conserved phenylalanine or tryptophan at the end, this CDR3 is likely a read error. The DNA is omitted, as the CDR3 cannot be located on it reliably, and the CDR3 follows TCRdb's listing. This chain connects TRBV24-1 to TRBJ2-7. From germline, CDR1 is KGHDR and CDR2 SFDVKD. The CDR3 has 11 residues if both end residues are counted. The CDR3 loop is CATSDQQQLWL.

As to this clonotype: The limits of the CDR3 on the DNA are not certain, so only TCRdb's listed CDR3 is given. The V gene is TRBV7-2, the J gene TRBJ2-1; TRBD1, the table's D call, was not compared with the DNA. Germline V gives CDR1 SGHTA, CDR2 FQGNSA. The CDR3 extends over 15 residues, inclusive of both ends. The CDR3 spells CASRGSNQPQHFGFF.